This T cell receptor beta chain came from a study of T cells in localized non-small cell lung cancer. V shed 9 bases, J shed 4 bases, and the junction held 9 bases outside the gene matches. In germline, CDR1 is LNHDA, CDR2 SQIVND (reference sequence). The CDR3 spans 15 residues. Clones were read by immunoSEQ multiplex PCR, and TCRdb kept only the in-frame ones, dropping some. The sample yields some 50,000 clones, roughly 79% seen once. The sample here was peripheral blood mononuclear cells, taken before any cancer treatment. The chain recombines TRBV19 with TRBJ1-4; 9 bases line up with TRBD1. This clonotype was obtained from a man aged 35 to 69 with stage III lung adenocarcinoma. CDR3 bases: TGTGCCAGCAGAGCACAGGGGGCGTTTAATGAAAAACTGTTTTTT. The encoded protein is CASRAQGAFNEKLFF.